The text below deals with one T cell receptor (beta chain). The antigen is not known. The sample belongs to a study of OX40 agonist ivuxolimab in advanced cancers. Overall study context: With a range of roughly 20 to 79, age averaged roughly 60 years, and roughly 80% were male. Findings and limits, study-wide: Expanded clones were, on average, more numerous among CD8+ T cells than CD4+. CD4+ and CD8+ blood T cells expanded clonally by week 6 at 0.1 to 3.0 mg/kg.

The data were produced by immunoSEQ multiplex PCR, yet TCRdb's version contains in-frame clones alone and is incomplete. In the table there are around 72,000 clones, around nine tenths of which are singletons. The specimen comprised CD4+ or CD8+ T cells sorted from blood, sampled in a trial of the OX40 agonist ivuxolimab. The receptor was isolated from an adult with an advanced solid tumor such as melanoma, head and neck, liver or kidney cancer.

The CDR3 region has the DNA TGTGCCAGCACTGTACAGGGGGGCAATGAGCAGTTCTTC. Its protein is CASTVQGGNEQFF. The chain employs TRBV2 and TRBJ2-1; 8 bases fit TRBD1. From germline, CDR1 is SNHLY and CDR2 FYNNEI. The CDR3 has 13 residues. V was pared by 7 bases and J by 6 bases, with 5 bases of the junction left unmatched.